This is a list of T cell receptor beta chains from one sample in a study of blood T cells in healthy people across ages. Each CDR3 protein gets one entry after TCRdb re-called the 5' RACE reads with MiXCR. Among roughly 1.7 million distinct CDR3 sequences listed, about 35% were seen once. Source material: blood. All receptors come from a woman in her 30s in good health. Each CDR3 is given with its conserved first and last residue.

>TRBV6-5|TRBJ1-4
CASRGHRLDEKLFF
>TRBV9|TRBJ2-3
CASSVGAGTDTQYF
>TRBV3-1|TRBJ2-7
CASSQAPTTSGPTKQYF
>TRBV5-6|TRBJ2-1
CASSLVGGDNYNEQFF
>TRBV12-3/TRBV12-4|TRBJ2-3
CASLFTSSTDTQYF
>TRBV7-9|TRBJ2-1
CASSLTGGVGNEQFF
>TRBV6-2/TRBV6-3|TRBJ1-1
CASSSTYPTNMNTEAFF
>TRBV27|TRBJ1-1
CASSLRFDTEAFF
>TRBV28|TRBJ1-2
CASSQTLALAYGYTF
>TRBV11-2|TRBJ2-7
CASSSIRGQLNEQYF
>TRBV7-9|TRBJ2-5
CASSLPGTFETQYF
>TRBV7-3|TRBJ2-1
CASSLGGTREQFF
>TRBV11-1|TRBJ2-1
CASSLNRYEQFF